The present entry profiles one T cell receptor (beta chain) with its context. This clonotype came up many times. Its specific antigen is unknown. Base qualities are missing; no much larger clone stands one base away. This entry is derived from a study of regulatory T cells in long-lasting Graves disease (dated by TCRdb to 2020 to 2022). With respect to the entire study: In the newly diagnosed Graves' disease group, patients had been taking antithyroid drugs for less than 3 months. Persistent Graves' disease patients were compared with newly diagnosed Graves' disease patients by peripheral blood TCR sequencing and RNA sequencing. The study was conducted in China and was registered as a clinical trial. TCR sequencing covered some 13 persistent and around 20 newly diagnosed Graves' disease patients, some 33 samples in total.

Broad study findings and their caveats: Sequencing and analysis were restricted to the TCR beta chain. Compared with newly diagnosed patients, patients with persistent Graves' disease had lower TCR Shannon entropy and fewer highly expanded clones, which suggests clonal expansion. As a limitation, the authors acknowledged that the small sample size may reduce accuracy. TRBV28, TRBJ1-2 and TRBJ2-5 were preferentially used in persistent disease, while TRBV20-1 and TRBJ2-1 were favored in newly diagnosed disease. Because the primary lesion, thyroid tissue, could not be accessed, the study looked at peripheral blood alone. Patients with persistent disease shared more public clonotypes (approximately 2,500) than newly diagnosed patients did (approximately 970).

The time point label here, explained by the study, means: newly diagnosed GD, antithyroid drugs for less than 3 months. RNA was extracted from PBMCs in TRIzol for both TCR sequencing and RNA sequencing. The diagnosis of Graves' disease was made according to American Thyroid Association guidelines. Recruitment of patients was carried out at an endocrinology department in Xi'an, China. Each patient gave approximately 10 milliliters of peripheral blood, collected in an EDTA anticoagulant tube. Ficoll Paque Plus density gradient separation was used to isolate PBMCs, and no further T cell sorting was done. An Agilent 2100 Bioanalyzer and agarose gel were used to check RNA quality, and a NanoDrop 2000 was used to measure RNA concentration. The library was prepared using multiplex PCR. TCRdb shows the sequencer as Illumina HiSeq 4000. iRepertoire HTBI primers and Arm-PCR amplification of CDR3 regions were used to construct TCR beta libraries. Before sequencing, the PCR products underwent gel purification. From the authors' description of their analysis: Across samples, about 64 TRBV and 13 to 15 TRBJ segments were identified and used for gene usage analysis of CDR3 amino acid clonotypes. COPE and FqMerger were used to merge filtered high-quality paired reads into contigs. BLAST was used to align contigs to IMGT TRBV, TRBD and TRBJ reference genes, with CDR3 defined following IMGT. Any clonotype with a frequency above 0.1% was counted as a highly expanded clone. Shannon entropy served as the measure of repertoire diversity, while the Gini coefficient captured V-J evenness. A clonotype was considered public if more than one individual shared it. TCRdb reanalyzed the raw reads on its own, using fastp at Q25 for trimming and MiXCR for clone calling, and kept in-frame beta chains. Each record represents a unique CDR3 protein, reported with the most common genes and DNA among its rows. The V and J calls reflect TCRdb's pipeline rather than the authors' work. In this sample the table shows 510,000 or so distinct CDR3 sequences, around 13% of which occur a single time. The ten largest clonotypes hold almost 9% of the sample.

V is cut by 2 bases and J by 3 bases, and the space between the germline ends is 14 bases. CDR1 and CDR2 were assigned from the germline V gene as SNHLY and FYNNEI. The cysteine opens and the phenylalanine closes a CDR3 of 16 amino acids. Only CDR3 DNA remains: 48 bases, in frame from the first base. The sample was also reused in another study, on T cells in Graves' hyperthyroidism and ophthalmopathy. The second source states: Stable Graves' hyperthyroidism was defined as no progression to ophthalmopathy during 18 months of follow-up. Hyperthyroidism patients were newly diagnosed, had a disease duration of under 2 months, and were aged 18 to 65 years. Any patient with an uncontrolled infection, another autoimmune disease, pregnancy or lactation was excluded. Diagnoses relied on clinical symptoms, serum thyroxine and TRAb, thyroid ultrasound and orbital computed tomography. For the first round of RT-PCR on the TCR CDR3, the HTBI primer set was used together with the Qiagen OneStep RT-PCR kit. Most expanded thyroid clonotypes (frequency above 0.001) were also detected in blood, a finding suggesting that blood repertoires may reflect thyroid immune responses. Ophthalmopathy was separated from stable hyperthyroidism by a 13 V-J signature model, with approximately 90% sensitivity and 81% to 82% specificity obtained in cross-validation and 80%/75% obtained in testing. In validation, the model predicted progression to ophthalmopathy a median of approximately 6.6 months before onset, with roughly 71% sensitivity and around 76% specificity. TCR V-J signatures able to tell the groups apart were searched for in a discovery cohort of 95 to 100 patients, of whom more than 40 had Graves' ophthalmopathy and more than 55 had stable Graves' hyperthyroidism. Prospective prediction of ophthalmopathy was tested in an independent validation cohort consisting of 18 hyperthyroidism patients and 15 to 17 patients who later progressed to ophthalmopathy. For training and testing, the 100 or so patients in the discovery cohort were randomly divided in a 7:3 ratio. Thyroid tissue and blood T-cell repertoires from over 5 Graves' hyperthyroidism patients were also compared in the study. After blood sampling, hyperthyroidism patients were treated with methimazole at a starting dose of 30 mg daily, and ophthalmopathy patients were treated with high-dose intravenous methylprednisolone. Libraries were constructed in a second round of multiplex PCR, after which size selection and purification were performed. The libraries were sequenced on an Illumina HiSeq2000 using paired-end 100 bp reads. SOAPnuke was used to process the raw data, removing reads that contained adapters or uncalled bases, had a mean Phred below 15, or lacked an exact match to the constant primer or identifier. High-quality paired reads were merged using COPE v1.2.5, and each unique nucleotide sequence was defined as a clonotype. Clonotypes were aligned to IMGT TRBV, TRBD and TRBJ reference segments using MiTCR v1.1. The analysis was restricted to V-J combinations with a frequency above 0.0001, which together covered just over 98% of the repertoires. A TCS score was defined as the ratio of F50 (clonal expansion) to E x V (chaos), with BLOSUM62-based TCRdist applied between CDR3 peptides within each V-J. Welch's t-statistics and random forest reduced roughly 500 V-J features to 13, which were used in a naive Bayes classifier (R e1071). No statistical method was used to set the sample size in advance, and investigators knew the group allocation. The paper describes TCR Vbeta CDR3 sequencing of 135 peripheral blood samples, made up of roughly 40 ophthalmopathy patients, roughly 75 hyperthyroidism patients and some 17 progressor patients.

The rearrangement joined TRBV2 to TRBJ2-1; D gene: possibly TRBD2, on 6 matching bases. The sample consisted of peripheral blood mononuclear cells (PBMCs), taken at new diagnosis, from a patient treated with antithyroid drugs. The receptor was derived from a woman in her 30s with Graves disease. Donor details come from another sample of the same person, matched by shared clones. The DNA is TGTGCCAGCAGTGAACCGCGAGGGAGGATCTACAATGAGCAGTTCTTC. Translated, it gives CASSEPRGRIYNEQFF.